Listed below are T cell receptor beta chains from one sample, sequenced in a study of early stage breast cancer tumors. TCRdb keeps only in-frame clones here, not all; method: immunoSEQ multiplex PCR. In the table there are about 70,000 clones, around 80% of which are singletons. The sequenced sample was blood. The receptor source for this set is a person aged 40 to 49 with breast cancer. Both conserved end residues are trimmed from each CDR3.

v_call	cdr3_aa
TRBV13	ASSLGPGQVGAVCYEQY
TRBV19	ASTLRDRDSEQY
TRBV11-3	ASSSLSGELF
TRBV27	ATSPGRLNQPQH
TRBV1	TSSPGPGTGTENTEAF
TRBV28	ASRTGGEEVTQY
TRBV7-8	ASSSLGRETQY
TRBV10-2	ASSERTNGIQPQH
TRBV6-5	ASSQLAGGGIQY
TRBV28	ASSFKSLTEAF
TRBV19	ASSENTGELF
TRBV28	ASRRYNEQF
TRBV30	AWSPPRTTRNEQF
TRBV19	ASTKRGQETQY
TRBV19	ASSIGVNYGYT
TRBV14	ASSLTPLSRDTIY
TRBV28	ASSLQGFGGYT
TRBV18	ASSPLGTNQETQY
TRBV5-4	ASSRDPTTEQY
TRBV18	ASSPGNHEQY
TRBV5-5	ASSLAVVRANYGYT
TRBV9	ASSVEGSGRRDTQY
TRBV5-5	ASSLDPGAYSNQPQH
TRBV5-1	ASSPGETDPSGNTIY
TRBV7-9	ASTPGGNTEAF
TRBV27	ASSSLRAGAIDTQY
TRBV7-6	ASSLAGFRTDTQY
TRBV2	ASKPGFPEQY
TRBV7-2	ASSPYTRPDNEQF
TRBV6-1	ASSGTGTYGYT
TRBV28	ASRIQGDYEQY
TRBV29-1	SVGGPGGQPQH
TRBV9	ASSSYGLTDTQY
TRBV18	ASSLGTGEWETQY
TRBV21-1	ASSKVRRGAANYGYT